This is a list of T cell receptor beta chains from one sample in a study of blood T cell repertoires in COVID-19. Libraries were prepared by immunoSEQ multiplex PCR; TCRdb keeps only in-frame clonotypes and omits some of them. The data contain a few hundred thousand clones, around 84% of them singletons. Sequenced: peripheral blood. These receptors were collected from a middle-aged man with acute or convalescent COVID-19. CDR3s include the opening cysteine and the closing phenylalanine or tryptophan. The order of the fields is J gene, clone size, V gene, D gene, CDR3 DNA, CDR3 protein. A D gene is named only where the DNA matches it firmly. The size entry is marked missing in some rows and otherwise reads once, few, many or a size class.

TRBJ2-1 | - | TRBV6-2/TRBV6-3 | TRBD2 | TGTGCCAGCAGTTACGGTACGGGGGGGCGTTTCGACAATGAGCAGTTCTTC | CASSYGTGGRFDNEQFF
TRBJ1-6 | - | TRBV30 | - | TGTGCCTGGGGGGTTGGCAGAAATTCACCCCTCCACTTT | CAWGVGRNSPLHF
TRBJ1-5 | - | TRBV6-6 | TRBD1 | TGTGCCAGCAGCGGGACAGTCAATCAGCCCCAGCATTTT | CASSGTVNQPQHF
TRBJ1-1 | - | TRBV27 | - | TGTGCCAGCAGTTTAAACAGTTACACTGAAGCTTTCTTT | CASSLNSYTEAFF
TRBJ2-1 | - | TRBV19 | - | TGTGCCAGTAGCTATCCCGGTCGTGAGCAGTTCTTC | CASSYPGREQFF
TRBJ2-7 | - | TRBV4-2 | TRBD1 | TGTGCCAGCAGCCAAGAGTTATTGGGACAGGGCCCCTACGAGCAGTACTTC | CASSQELLGQGPYEQYF
TRBJ2-1 | - | TRBV7-2 | - | TGTGCCAGCAGCTCCGGGTTAGGCGATGAGCAGTTCTTC | CASSSGLGDEQFF
TRBJ1-1 | - | TRBV10-3 | - | TGTGCCATCAGTGAGTCCGGACAGCGATTTCCCATGAACACTGAAGCTTTCTTT | CAISESGQRFPMNTEAFF
TRBJ2-7 | once | TRBV19 | TRBD2 | TGTGCCAGTAGTATAGAGGTCGGGGGGAACGAGCAGTACTTC | CASSIEVGGNEQYF
TRBJ2-5 | - | TRBV9 | - | TGTGCCAGCAGCGTGGAAGGGGTGGGGGAGACCCAGTACTTC | CASSVEGVGETQYF
TRBJ1-1 | - | TRBV5-1 | - | TGCGCCAGCAGCTTGGTCGCGCAGAACACTGAAGCTTTCTTT | CASSLVAQNTEAFF
TRBJ2-3 | - | TRBV7-9 | - | TGTGCCAGCAGCCTTGGACTGGTCACAGATACGCAGTATTTT | CASSLGLVTDTQYF
TRBJ2-4 | - | TRBV7-9 | TRBD1 | TGTGCCAGCAGCTTAGAAGGGGGCTTAGCCAAAAACATTCAGTACTTC | CASSLEGGLAKNIQYF
TRBJ1-5 | - | TRBV2 | TRBD1 | TGTGCCAGCAGTGCCCTAAGGACAGGCGGTAGCAATCAGCCCCAGCATTTT | CASSALRTGGSNQPQHF
TRBJ2-7 | - | TRBV7-8 | TRBD2 | TGTGCCAGCAGCTTAGCTACAGCGGGGGTCTACGAGCAGTACTTC | CASSLATAGVYEQYF